Below, 24 T cell receptor beta chains from the same sample are listed, as sequenced in a study of shared clonotypes between healthy human individuals. Clones were read by immunoSEQ multiplex PCR, and TCRdb kept only the in-frame ones, dropping some. This table holds 850,000 to 1,200,000 clones, approximately 72% found once. Sequencing was carried out using memory CD4+ T cells sorted from blood. Sample subset: CD45RA-negative fraction. These receptors all stem from a man younger than 35 in good health.

Remarks on this clone: This could be a read error, since a much larger clone is one nucleotide away. The chain couples TRBV5-4 to TRBJ2-7; no clear D. The CDR3 sequence is 13 residues long. V was pared by 0 bases and J by 1 base, with 5 bases between. Per the germline V gene, CDR1 is SGHNT and CDR2 is YYREEE (reference sequence). The DNA for the CDR3 is TGTGCCAGCAGCTTGGAAGGGTCCTACGAGCAGTACTTC. Its protein is CASSLEGSYEQYF.

V usage is TRBV6-6 and J usage is TRBJ1-2; D gene ambiguous. The germline gives CDR1 MNHNY, CDR2 SVGAGI (reference sequence). CDR3 length equals 15 residues. V was shortened by 5 bases and J by 0 bases, with 13 bases between the two germline ends. In nucleotides, the CDR3 is TGTGCCAGCAGTCCCATTCTAGGGACTAACTATGGCTACACCTTC. It specifies CASSPILGTNYGYTF.

This clone was seen once. The rearrangement uses TRBV5-5 and TRBJ1-2; D unresolved. Germline-derived CDR1 and CDR2 are SGHKS and YYEKEE (reference sequence). There are 14 residues in the CDR3. Trimming stripped 1 base from V and 0 bases from J, with 7 bases between. CDR3 residues: CASSLKAANYGYTF. CDR3 coding DNA: TGTGCCAGCAGCTTGAAAGCAGCTAACTATGGCTACACCTTC.

The V and J genes are TRBV5-1 and TRBJ2-1; D may be TRBD1 (6 bases). This CDR3 comprises 16 residues. Germline loops: CDR1 SGHRS, CDR2 YFSETQ. Trimming cost V 4 bases and J 0 bases, with 14 bases left between them. The CDR3 is CASSQIQGSSYNEQFF. The CDR3 region has the DNA TGCGCCAGCAGCCAAATCCAGGGGAGCTCCTACAATGAGCAGTTCTTC.

The chain links TRBV5-6 to TRBJ2-2; TRBD2 might be the D (6 bases). Trimming stripped 4 bases from V and 5 bases from J, with 12 bases between. Germline V CDR1 and CDR2: SGHDT, YYEEEE. CDR3 length: 14 residues. CDR3 DNA sequence: TGTGCCAGCAGCCCCGGCGGGGAGACCGGGGAGCTGTTTTTT. This gives the protein CASSPGGETGELFF.

This sequence joins TRBV7-2 and TRBJ2-5; 16 bases map to TRBD2. The CDR3 has 19 residues. In germline, CDR1 is SGHTA, CDR2 FQGNSA. J lost 3 bases, V lost 5 bases, and 12 bases had no gene match. CDR3 nucleotide sequence: TGTGCCAGCAGCCCCCGTCCCGGGACTAGCGGGGGGGCCAAAGAGACCCAGTACTTC. Its protein is CASSPRPGTSGGAKETQYF.

V usage is TRBV4-1 and J usage is TRBJ2-6, with 14 bases that match TRBD2. The germline V gene encodes CDR1 MGHRA and CDR2 YSYEKL. V lost 0 bases to trimming and J lost 4 bases; unmatched junction nucleotides: 11. The CDR3 runs to 21 residues. CDR3 residues: CASSQDPTGLAGASGANVLTF. CDR3 nucleotides: TGCGCCAGCAGCCAAGATCCTACGGGACTAGCGGGAGCCTCCGGGGCCAACGTCCTGACTTTC.

V usage is TRBV9 and J usage is TRBJ1-2; tentatively, D is TRBD1 (5 bases). V was trimmed by 4 bases and J by 5 bases, leaving 18 bases between them. The germline V gene encodes CDR1 SGDLS and CDR2 YYNGEE. The CDR3 totals 15 residues. CDR3 sequence (DNA): TGTGCCAGCAGCTCCGGGGGAGGGGTCAGATATGGCTACACCTTC. It encodes CASSSGGGVRYGYTF.

This rearrangement joins TRBV5-5 to TRBJ1-1; D is undetermined. V was pared by 2 bases and J by 0 bases, with 8 bases between. The CDR3 runs to 14 residues. CDR1 is SGHKS, CDR2 YYEKEE, per germline (reference sequence). The CDR3 loop reads CASSFNWVNTEAFF. In nucleotides, the CDR3 is TGTGCCAGCAGCTTTAACTGGGTGAACACTGAAGCTTTCTTT. Full variable domain (missing parts from reference TRBV5-5 and TRBJ1-1): DAGVTQSPTHLIKTRGQQVTLRCSPISGHKSVSWYQQVLGQGPQFIFQYYEKEERGRGNFPDRFSARQFPNYSSELNVNALLLGDSALYLCASSFNWVNTEAFFGQGTRLTVV.

The J gene is TRBJ2-3, the V gene TRBV11-3; 8 positions agree with TRBD1. The germline CDR1 and CDR2 sequences are SGHNT and YENEEA. The CDR3 totals 14 residues. V was clipped by 3 bases and J by 6 bases; unmatched bases: 5. The CDR3 DNA reads as TGTGCCAGCAGCTTCGGACAGGGATACGATACGCAGTATTTT. Residues: CASSFGQGYDTQYF.

This clone was observed a handful of times. The CDR3 nucleotides read TGTGCCTGGAGTCGTGGACAGCTAGGCGAGACCCAGTACTTC. It encodes CAWSRGQLGETQYF. The V call is TRBV30, the J call TRBJ2-5, with D perhaps matching TRBD1 (6 bases). Germline V gene data show CDR1 as GTSNPN and CDR2 as SVGIG (reference sequence). V gave up 2 bases and J gave up 5 bases, with 15 bases separating them. The CDR3 runs to 14 residues.

V gene TRBV5-1 combines with J gene TRBJ2-3; TRBD1 aligns across 10 bases. The germline V gene has CDR1 SGHRS and CDR2 YFSETQ. The CDR3 is made up of 15 amino acids. With V trimmed by 6 bases and J by 6 bases, 10 bases remained unmatched. CDR3 sequence reads: CASTGDRGRQDTQYF. CDR3 sequence (DNA): TGCGCCAGCACCGGGGACAGGGGACGTCAGGATACGCAGTATTTT.

This clone was recorded once. The rearrangement uses TRBV11-3 and TRBJ2-5; D possibly corresponds to TRBD2 (5 bases). The CDR3 contains 13 residues. Germline V lookup: CDR1 SGHNT, CDR2 YENEEA. V lost 5 bases and J lost 2, with 9 bases in between. CDR3 protein: CASSTGLQETQYF. CDR3 nucleotide sequence: TGTGCCAGCAGCACGGGATTACAAGAGACCCAGTACTTC.

This clone appeared once. The J gene is TRBJ1-6, the V gene TRBV27; D is unclear. Germline V lookup: CDR1 MNHEY, CDR2 SMNVEV (reference sequence). The germline V and J ends were trimmed by 5 bases and 0 bases, with 11 bases remaining between them. The CDR3 runs to 16 residues. The CDR3 DNA is TGTGCCAGCAGTCCTCCCGGAAGCTCCTATAATTCACCCCTCCACTTT. Amino acids: CASSPPGSSYNSPLHF.

The chain has TRBV2 and TRBJ1-2; possible D gene TRBD1, 6 bases. Germline-derived CDR1 and CDR2 are SNHLY and FYNNEI. V was cut by 6 bases and J by 6 bases, with 11 bases left in between. The CDR3 extends over 12 amino acids. In DNA, the CDR3 is TGTGCCAGCAGACAGGGAGTCGATGGCTACACCTTC. Translated, it gives CASRQGVDGYTF.

The chain is built from TRBV11-2 and TRBJ2-3; 11 bases align to TRBD2. Germline assignment: CDR1 SGHAT and CDR2 FQNNGV. The CDR3 contains 15 residues. Trimming at V came to 5 bases and at J to 9 bases, leaving 10 bases not matched to a gene. The CDR3 bases are TGTGCCAGCAGCCTTAGCGGGGGGGTAAGCGCGACGCAGTATTTT. Its protein is CASSLSGGVSATQYF.

This chain links TRBV5-1 with TRBJ2-7; D is perhaps TRBD1 (5 bases). CDR3 size: 16 residues. Trimming shortened V by 0 bases and J by 5 bases, and 18 bases separated the two germline ends. Germline V gene data show CDR1 as SGHRS and CDR2 as YFSETQ. The CDR3 here is CASSLEATSGSHEQYF. CDR3 nucleotides: TGCGCCAGCAGCTTGGAGGCCACGTCAGGGTCCCACGAGCAGTACTTC.

The V call is TRBV7-9, the J call TRBJ1-3; D is unclear. CDR3 length equals 17 residues. From germline, CDR1 is SEHNR and CDR2 FQNEAQ (reference sequence). With 0 bases removed from V and 4 bases from J, the gap between germline ends came to 16 bases. The CDR3 DNA follows: TGTGCCAGCAGCTTAGCTTTGAGCGGATCGGGGGGAAACACCATATATTTT. Translation gives CASSLALSGSGGNTIYF.

The rearrangement uses TRBV6-5 and TRBJ2-5; a possible D gene is TRBD1 (5 bases). CDR1 is MNHEY and CDR2 is SVGAGI in the germline V gene. Trimming took 7 bases from V and 5 from J, leaving 20 bases between them. The CDR3 spans 15 residues. CDR3 sequence: CASIQTQGLGETQYF. As DNA, the CDR3 is TGTGCCAGCATACAAACCCAGGGCCTGGGGGAGACCCAGTACTTC.

This chain joins TRBV7-6 and TRBJ2-5; D possibly corresponds to TRBD2 (5 bases). Germline V gives CDR1 SGHVS, CDR2 FNYEAQ. Trimming took 2 bases from V and 5 from J, leaving 18 bases between them. There are 16 residues in the CDR3. CDR3: CASSLSGMVGRETQYF. The CDR3 DNA follows: TGTGCCAGCAGCTTAAGCGGTATGGTCGGGCGGGAGACCCAGTACTTC.

This chain uses TRBV9 with TRBJ1-6, with TRBD1 matching over 7 bases. The V segment lost 6 bases and the J segment 3 bases; nucleotides outside the gene matches: 6. This CDR3 is 15 amino acids long. CDR1 is SGDLS, CDR2 YYNGEE, per germline. The CDR3 sequence is CASTRTGNYNSPLHF. The DNA of the CDR3 is TGTGCCAGCACCAGGACAGGCAACTATAATTCACCCCTCCACTTT. Using reference TRBV9 and TRBJ1-6 for the parts outside the CDR3, the full variable domain is DSGVTQTPKHLITATGQRVTLRCSPRSGDLSVYWYQQSLDQGLQFLIQYYNGEERAKGNILERFSAQQFPDLHSELNLSSLELGDSALYFCASTRTGNYNSPLHFGNGTRLTVT.

Details on this clone: Other DNA sequences in this sample translate to the same CDR3. The chain recombines TRBV5-1 with TRBJ2-3; 8 bases line up with TRBD2. Germline CDR1 is SGHRS and CDR2 is YFSETQ. Trimming removed 2 bases from V and 2 bases from J; junction bases left unmatched: 4. The CDR3 has 15 residues. CDR3 nucleotide sequence: TGCGCCAGCAGCTTAGCGGGGGACCTCACAGATACGCAGTATTTT. It yields the protein CASSLAGDLTDTQYF. Supplemented by reference TRBV5-1 and TRBJ2-3, the full variable domain reads KAGVTQTPRYLIKTRGQQVTLSCSPISGHRSVSWYQQTPGQGLQFLFEYFSETQRNKGNFPGRFSGRQFSNSRSEMNVSTLELGDSALYLCASSLAGDLTDTQYFGPGTRLTVL.

The chain has TRBV11-2 and TRBJ2-7; 7 bases fit TRBD1. Germline V gene sequence: CDR1 SGHAT, CDR2 FQNNGV. V dropped 4 bases and J dropped 2; count of bases not matched to a gene: 5. The CDR3 has 14 amino acids. CDR3 nucleotides: TGTGCCAGCAGCTCCGACAGGGTAACCTACGAGCAGTACTTC. The encoded protein is CASSSDRVTYEQYF.

This clone was detected once. The chain uses TRBV6-1 and TRBJ1-2; D call uncertain. CDR3 length: 16 residues. Germline V gene data show CDR1 as MNHNS and CDR2 as SASEGT. Trimming left V 4 bases short and J 2 bases short, with 17 bases between. The CDR3 DNA reads TGTGCCAGCAGTGGTTCTAGAGGTCTAGGGAACTATGGCTACACCTTC. The encoded protein is CASSGSRGLGNYGYTF.